This is a list of T cell receptor beta chains from one sample in a study of cytomegalovirus exposure and HLA in healthy donors. Data came from immunoSEQ multiplex PCR; TCRdb stores just in-frame clones and leaves some out. Of under 200,000 clones listed, roughly 80% are singletons. Sequencing was done on a sample of PBMCs. The receptor set was obtained from a male donor in good health and CMV-seropositive. Both conserved end residues are part of each CDR3. A D gene is named only where the DNA matches it firmly. Rows may omit the clone size; those that give it use once, few, many or a size class.

clone_size d_call j_call v_call cdr3_nt cdr3_aa
NA TRBD2 TRBJ2-7 TRBV30 TGTGCCTGGAGTGTATCCGGGAGGCCCGATAGGTCCGAGCAGTACTTC CAWSVSGRPDRSEQYF
NA TRBD1 TRBJ1-6 TRBV6-1 TGTGCCAGCAATATGGGACAGGGTAATTCACCCCTCCACTTT CASNMGQGNSPLHF
NA NA TRBJ1-1 TRBV11-2 TGTGCCAGCAGCTCGCTGACAGGACTGAACACTGAAGCTTTCTTT CASSSLTGLNTEAFF
NA NA TRBJ1-4 TRBV29-1 TGCAGCGTTGAAGGGGGGGATCAGCGTGAAAAACTGTTTTTT CSVEGGDQREKLFF
few NA TRBJ1-2 TRBV28 TGTGCCAGCAGTTCCCCGGGGGACTATGGCTACACCTTC CASSSPGDYGYTF
NA NA TRBJ1-6 TRBV6-5 TGTGCCAGCAGTTCACTCGGGAGGGGGGGTTCACCCCTCCACTTT CASSSLGRGGSPLHF
NA NA TRBJ2-7 TRBV30 TGTGCCTGGAGTGTACTCGGGTACGAGCAGTACTTC CAWSVLGYEQYF
NA NA TRBJ1-1 TRBV7-2 TGTGCCAGCAGCTCACAGGGTTCTGGTGAAGCTTTCTTT CASSSQGSGEAFF
NA TRBD2 TRBJ2-1 TRBV19 TGTGCCAGTAGTATGCAGGGAGGGCTGGATGAGCAGTTCTTC CASSMQGGLDEQFF
NA TRBD2 TRBJ2-7 TRBV6-6 TGTGCCAGCAGTCTCCGGGCGGGGGTCGGTTATGGGCAGTACTTC CASSLRAGVGYGQYF
NA TRBD1 TRBJ1-5 TRBV11-2 TGTGCCAGCAGCCCCGGGACAGGGGACCTTAATCAGCCCCAGCATTTT CASSPGTGDLNQPQHF
NA NA TRBJ1-1 TRBV5-5 TGTGCCAGCAGCTTGGGGACTGTGAACACTGAAGCTTTCTTT CASSLGTVNTEAFF
NA TRBD1 TRBJ2-7 TRBV19 TGTGCCAGTAGTATGGACAGGGGCAACACAGCCTACGAGCAGTACTTC CASSMDRGNTAYEQYF
NA TRBD1 TRBJ1-2 TRBV4-3 TGCGCCAGCAGCCAAGATTTGGGGACAGGGGTTGGCTACACCTTC CASSQDLGTGVGYTF
NA TRBD2 TRBJ2-5 TRBV28 TGTGCCAGCAGTTTGGCTAGCGGATCCCAAGAGACCCAGTACTTC CASSLASGSQETQYF
few NA TRBJ1-1 TRBV19 TGTGCCAGTAGTATCGTGAACAGAAGAACTGAAGCTTTCTTT CASSIVNRRTEAFF
once TRBD1 TRBJ2-7 TRBV14 TGTGCCAGCAGCCCACGTCCCGGACAGGGGGTGTACGAGCAGTACTTC CASSPRPGQGVYEQYF
NA NA TRBJ1-3 TRBV7-8 TGTGCCAGCAGCTCCCAGGGTGCTGGAAACACCATATATTTT CASSSQGAGNTIYF
NA TRBD1 TRBJ2-1 TRBV5-8 TGTGCCAGCAGCTTCAAGGGAGGGACAGGGGGCCACAATGAGCAGTTCTTC CASSFKGGTGGHNEQFF
NA NA TRBJ1-2 TRBV4-1 TGCGCCAGCAGCCAAGGGGCCCAGCTCCTATATTACACCTTC CASSQGAQLLYYTF
NA TRBD1 TRBJ2-7 TRBV27 TGTGCCAGCAGCCGCCCTGGACAGGGGACCTACGAGCAGTACTTC CASSRPGQGTYEQYF
once TRBD1 TRBJ2-2 TRBV5-5 TGTGCCAGCAGCTTGAGGCAGGGGGTAACCGGGGAGCTGTTTTTT CASSLRQGVTGELFF
NA TRBD2 TRBJ2-3 TRBV5-1 TGCGCCAGCAGTCCTAGGGCTAGCGGGAGGTTTTCTAGCACAGATACGCAGTATTTT CASSPRASGRFSSTDTQYF
NA NA TRBJ2-5 TRBV6-4 TGTGCCAGCAGTGAAGACACTCAAGAGACCCAGTACTTC CASSEDTQETQYF
NA NA TRBJ2-5 TRBV5-1 TGCGCCAGCAGCCCGGGACTCGGCGGGGAGACCCAGTACTTC CASSPGLGGETQYF
NA NA TRBJ1-6 TRBV6-5 TGTGCCAGCAGTTACATGGGGCGTTCACCCCTCCACTTT CASSYMGRSPLHF
NA NA TRBJ2-7 TRBV4-3 TGCGCCAGCAGCCAAGACTGGACATTCAGAGAGCAGTACTTC CASSQDWTFREQYF
NA TRBD2 TRBJ2-5 TRBV7-9 TGTGCCAGCTCGAATAGCGGGGGGGGCGCAGAGACCCAGTACTTC CASSNSGGGAETQYF
many NA TRBJ1-3 TRBV13 TGTGCCAGCAGCTTGCGGGGAAACACCATATATTTT CASSLRGNTIYF
NA TRBD1 TRBJ2-5 TRBV4-3 TGCGCCAGCAGTCAGGGGGCCCAAGAGACCCAGTACTTC CASSQGAQETQYF
few TRBD1 TRBJ1-2 TRBV6-5 TGTGCCAGCAGGGAGATGACAGGGAAGGGTGGCTACACCTTC CASREMTGKGGYTF
NA NA TRBJ1-2 TRBV13 TGTGCCAGCAGCTTAGGCCTATCAGGGGACTATGGCTACACCTTC CASSLGLSGDYGYTF
NA TRBD1 TRBJ1-1 TRBV14 TGTGCCAGCAGCCGGCGGGACAGGGGTATCGAAGCTTTCTTT CASSRRDRGIEAFF
NA NA TRBJ1-4 TRBV7-6 TGTGCCAGCAGCGAACGGACAGAAAATGAAAAACTGTTTTTT CASSERTENEKLFF
NA TRBD1 TRBJ2-5 TRBV30 TGTGCCTTTAAACCGGGACAGGGAGGGATGTACTTC CAFKPGQGGMYF
NA TRBD1 TRBJ1-1 TRBV30 TGTGCCTTCCGCTCGACAGGGGGCACTGAAGCTTTCTTT CAFRSTGGTEAFF
once NA TRBJ2-5 TRBV6-5 TGTGCCAGCACAATGGCGATCGGGGAGACCCAGTACTTC CASTMAIGETQYF
NA NA TRBJ1-1 TRBV18 TGTGCCAGCTCACCACCAAGCAACACTGAAGCTTTCTTT CASSPPSNTEAFF
NA TRBD2 TRBJ2-1 TRBV11-2 TGTGCCAGCAGCCAAACTAGCGGTGCCTACAATGAGCAGTTCTTC CASSQTSGAYNEQFF
NA TRBD2 TRBJ2-1 TRBV30 TGTGCCTGGAAAAGCGGGGCCAATGAGCAGTTCTTC CAWKSGANEQFF
NA NA TRBJ1-2 TRBV19 TGTGCCAGTAGTATAGACGCGGGGGCAAACTATGGCTACACCTTC CASSIDAGANYGYTF
NA NA TRBJ2-7 TRBV6-1 TGTGCCAGCAGTGACAAAGCCCTCTCCTACGAGCAGTACTTC CASSDKALSYEQYF
NA TRBD1 TRBJ2-5 TRBV5-6 TGTGCCAGCAGCTTGGGGGGACAGGGGGCGGTCGAGACCCAGTACTTC CASSLGGQGAVETQYF
NA TRBD1 TRBJ2-7 TRBV11-2 TGTGCCGGCACCCGGGACAGGGGAAAGAACGAGCAGTACTTC CAGTRDRGKNEQYF
once NA TRBJ2-2 TRBV5-6 TGTGCCAGCAGCTTGCGTCAGGTCGGATCGAACACCGGGGAGCTGTTTTTT CASSLRQVGSNTGELFF
once NA TRBJ2-2 TRBV5-1 TGCGCCAGCAGCGTGGAGAGGGCGGGCACCGGGGAGCTGTTTTTT CASSVERAGTGELFF
NA TRBD1 TRBJ1-5 TRBV5-1 TGCGCCAGCAGACCAGGGACAGAACTAAATCAGCCCCAGCATTTT CASRPGTELNQPQHF
NA NA TRBJ1-2 TRBV6-5 TGTGCCAGCAGTTACGCGGGTAACTATGGCTACACCTTC CASSYAGNYGYTF
NA NA TRBJ1-3 TRBV7-7 TGTGCCAGCAGCCCTAGCGACAGTGGGTCTGGAAACACCATATATTTT CASSPSDSGSGNTIYF
once NA TRBJ1-3 TRBV28 TGTGCCAGCAGTCTACAATCGGGCTCTGGAAACACCATATATTTT CASSLQSGSGNTIYF
NA TRBD2 TRBJ2-1 TRBV5-4 TGTGCCAGCAGCTTACCCGGGACTAGCGGCAACAATGAGCAGTTCTTC CASSLPGTSGNNEQFF
NA TRBD1 TRBJ1-5 TRBV19 TGTGCCAGTACCCGGACAGGATATAGCAATCAGCCCCAGCATTTT CASTRTGYSNQPQHF
few TRBD1 TRBJ1-2 TRBV5-1 TGCGCCAGCAGCGCGACAGGGGGCAACTATGGCTACACCTTC CASSATGGNYGYTF
NA TRBD2 TRBJ2-3 TRBV7-9 TGTGCCACGGGACTACGCACAGATACGCAGTATTTT CATGLRTDTQYF
few NA TRBJ2-3 TRBV30 TGTGCCTGGAGTAAGTTAGGCACAGATACGCAGTATTTT CAWSKLGTDTQYF
NA TRBD1 TRBJ1-2 TRBV5-6 TGTGCCAGCAGCGAAACAGGACAGGGCTATGGCTACACCTTC CASSETGQGYGYTF
NA NA TRBJ1-1 TRBV5-1 TGCGCCAGCTCAAAAACAGGGTATCAGAACACTGAAGCTTTCTTT CASSKTGYQNTEAFF
NA NA TRBJ1-2 TRBV4-1 TGCGCCAGCAGCCAAGAAAGCGGCTATGGCTACACCTTC CASSQESGYGYTF
NA NA TRBJ1-6 TRBV5-6 TGTGCCAGCAGCTTGGATACGGGAAAATACTATAATTCACCCCTCCACTTT CASSLDTGKYYNSPLHF
NA NA TRBJ2-3 TRBV28 TGTGCCAGCAGACCTGGGGGTCGGGAGTTTCGTGCAGATACGCAGTATTTT CASRPGGREFRADTQYF